The 32 T cell receptor beta chains presented below share a single source sample, sequenced in a study of PD-1 blockade in mismatch repair-deficient tumors. TCRdb's copy holds only in-frame clones and misses some; the assay was immunoSEQ multiplex PCR. The sample holds about 68,000 clones, roughly 80% seen once. The source was peripheral blood, collected 2 weeks after starting pembrolizumab. The receptors come from an adult with mismatch repair-deficient cancer.

J is TRBJ2-2 and V is TRBV7-6; no definite D call. Germline CDR1 SGHVS, CDR2 FNYEAQ. The CDR3 has 13 amino acids. V dropped 5 bases and J dropped 2 bases, with 6 bases sitting between them. Written as DNA, the CDR3 is TGTGCCAGCAGCCCCCTCAACACCGGGGAGCTGTTTTTT. This encodes CASSPLNTGELFF.

The gene calls are TRBV2 and TRBJ2-1, with a tentative D call TRBD2 (5 bases). The CDR3 extends over 15 amino acids. V gave up 8 bases and J gave up 0 bases, with 14 bases separating them. Germline V gene sequence: CDR1 SNHLY, CDR2 FYNNEI. The CDR3 bases are TGTGCCAGCTGGGCGGGCCAGAACTCCTACAATGAGCAGTTCTTC. Translating gives CASWAGQNSYNEQFF.

The rearrangement joins TRBV7-2 to TRBJ2-2; TRBD1 agrees at 8 bases. Trimming cost V 5 bases and J 7 bases; bases outside gene matches: 6. Per the germline V gene, CDR1 is SGHTA and CDR2 is FQGNSA. The CDR3 runs to 14 residues. The CDR3 DNA sequence: TGTGCCAGCAGCCCGGACAGGGCTGGCGGGGAGCTGTTTTTT. It yields the protein CASSPDRAGGELFF.

The rearrangement joins TRBV25-1 to TRBJ2-1; 13 nucleotides match TRBD2. The V gene end was trimmed by 1 base and the J gene end by 8 bases; junction bases not matched to a gene: 11. The CDR3 has 18 residues. The germline V gene encodes CDR1 MGHDK and CDR2 SYGVNS. CDR3 loop: CASSEFGGTSGNEDEQFF. In DNA form, the CDR3 reads TGTGCCAGCAGTGAATTCGGGGGGACTAGCGGGAACGAGGATGAGCAGTTCTTC.

CDR3 coding DNA: TGTGCCTGGAGTGTGGGGATGAACACCGGGGAGCTGTTTTTT. This gives the protein CAWSVGMNTGELFF. The rearrangement links TRBV30 to TRBJ2-2, with unresolved D. This CDR3 region has 14 residues. V dropped 0 bases and J dropped 1 base, with 6 bases sitting between them. Per the germline V gene, CDR1 is GTSNPN and CDR2 is SVGIG (reference sequence).

This clone is a singleton in its sample. The chain joins TRBV6-5 to TRBJ2-7; D possibly uses TRBD1 or TRBD2 (5 bases each). The CDR3 spans 15 residues. Trimming left V 5 bases short and J 1 base short, with 15 bases between. Germline CDR1 MNHEY, CDR2 SVGAGI. This CDR3 reads CASSVPSGLSYEQYF. DNA of the CDR3: TGTGCCAGCAGTGTACCCTCGGGGCTGTCCTACGAGCAGTACTTC.

The V gene is TRBV5-1, the J gene TRBJ1-2; D not certain. Trimming cost V 1 base and J 1 base, with 14 bases left between them. Germline CDR1 is SGHRS and CDR2 is YFSETQ. This CDR3 has 16 residues. The CDR3 nucleotides read TGCGCCAGCAGCTTGTCTGTTGTTGTTGGTAACTATGGCTACACCTTC. It specifies CASSLSVVVGNYGYTF.

This clone was detected only a few times. The chain joins TRBV4-1 to TRBJ2-3; D call uncertain. CDR3 length equals 14 residues. Germline CDR1 MGHRA, CDR2 YSYEKL. V lost 4 bases to trimming and J lost 5 bases, with 13 bases between them. The CDR3 DNA sequence: TGCGCCAGCAGCCTATTGCAAAACGGAGATACGCAGTATTTT. Translated: CASSLLQNGDTQYF.

The J gene is TRBJ2-1, the V gene TRBV9, with TRBD2 matching over 10 bases. Trimming removed 3 bases from V and 10 bases from J; junction bases left unmatched: 10. CDR3 size: 15 residues. Germline V CDR1 and CDR2: SGDLS, YYNGEE. CDR3 sequence reads: CASSDRAGGPSEQFF. CDR3 DNA sequence: TGTGCCAGCAGCGACCGAGCGGGAGGGCCGTCGGAGCAGTTCTTC.

The rearrangement uses TRBV5-8 and TRBJ1-2, with TRBD1 identical over 7 bases. The junction had 21 bases not matched to a gene; V was cut back by 5 bases and J by 8 bases. Germline CDR1 reads SGHTS; CDR2 reads YDEGEE. The CDR3 is made up of 17 amino acids. The CDR3 protein is CASSSPDRASMVSGYTF. The CDR3 DNA sequence: TGTGCCAGCAGTTCGCCCGACAGGGCGTCTATGGTTAGCGGCTACACCTTC.

The rearrangement uses TRBV5-1 and TRBJ2-5; TRBD2 matches 10 bases. V shed 0 bases, J shed 4 bases, and the junction held 6 bases outside the gene matches. From germline, CDR1 is SGHRS and CDR2 YFSETQ. The CDR3 length is 16 residues. This CDR3 reads CASSLDQSGRGETQYF. CDR3 DNA: TGCGCCAGCAGCTTGGATCAAAGCGGGAGGGGAGAGACCCAGTACTTC. Based on the CDR3 plus reference TRBV5-1 and TRBJ2-5, the full variable domain is KAGVTQTPRYLIKTRGQQVTLSCSPISGHRSVSWYQQTPGQGLQFLFEYFSETQRNKGNFPGRFSGRQFSNSRSEMNVSTLELGDSALYLCASSLDQSGRGETQYFGPGTRLLVL.

V usage is TRBV9 and J usage is TRBJ1-1, with a tentative D call TRBD1 (5 bases). V was clipped by 3 bases and J by 4 bases, with 16 bases between them. The CDR3 loop spans 15 amino acids. The germline V gene has CDR1 SGDLS and CDR2 YYNGEE. The CDR3 coding sequence is TGTGCCAGCAGCGCGAGGGGCAGGCGGGGCACTGAAGCTTTCTTT. This gives the protein CASSARGRRGTEAFF. The full variable domain, with the rest looked up from reference TRBV9 and TRBJ1-1, is DSGVTQTPKHLITATGQRVTLRCSPRSGDLSVYWYQQSLDQGLQFLIQYYNGEERAKGNILERFSAQQFPDLHSELNLSSLELGDSALYFCASSARGRRGTEAFFGQGTRLTVV.

The V and J genes are TRBV20-1 and TRBJ2-7; 7 positions agree with TRBD1. The V gene end was trimmed by 6 bases and the J gene end by 4 bases; junction bases not matched to a gene: 3. Germline V gene lookup returns CDR1 DFQATT and CDR2 SNEGSKA (reference sequence). The CDR3 is 11 amino acids. The chain's CDR3 is CSAGTDYEQYF. The CDR3 region has the DNA TGCAGTGCCGGGACAGATTACGAGCAGTACTTC.

This clone was found once. J is TRBJ1-1 and V is TRBV7-2; TRBD1 is a possible D gene (6 bases). CDR1 is SGHTA and CDR2 is FQGNSA in the germline V gene. The CDR3 totals 14 residues. Trimming shortened V by 5 bases and J by 0 bases, and 10 bases separated the two germline ends. CDR3 residues: CASSLQGLNTEAFF. The CDR3 DNA is TGTGCCAGCAGCCTACAGGGACTGAACACTGAAGCTTTCTTT.

The chain is built from TRBV11-1 and TRBJ2-7; D not certain. V lost 2 bases and J lost 1, with 9 bases in between. The CDR3 is 14 residues long. Germline V gives CDR1 SGHAT, CDR2 FQDESV (reference sequence). CDR3 loop: CASSLSPASYEQYF. CDR3 nucleotides: TGTGCCAGCAGCTTAAGTCCAGCATCCTACGAGCAGTACTTC.

This clone has only a few counts. V is TRBV27 and J is TRBJ2-1; TRBD2 matches 12 bases. Germline loops: CDR1 MNHEY, CDR2 SMNVEV (reference sequence). V trimming: 4 bases; J trimming: 9 bases; junction bases outside the gene matches: 7. The CDR3 sequence is 15 residues long. Written as DNA, the CDR3 is TGTGCCAGCAGTTCGCTAGCGGGAGGGCCGGGTGAGCAGTTCTTC. It translates to CASSSLAGGPGEQFF.

This clone showed up just a few times. This rearrangement joins TRBV28 to TRBJ1-1; D perhaps matches TRBD1 (5 bases). The ends were cut back, 8 bases at V and 1 base at J, with 11 bases in the middle. CDR1 is MDHEN and CDR2 is SYDVKM in the germline V gene. This CDR3 contains 13 residues. The CDR3 reads CASWRGSNTEAFF. CDR3 nucleotide sequence: TGTGCCAGCTGGAGGGGATCGAACACTGAAGCTTTCTTT.

This clone appeared once. The chain carries TRBV12-5 and TRBJ1-5; TRBD1 is a possible D gene (6 bases). From germline, CDR1 is LGHNT and CDR2 FRNRAP. V was pared by 7 bases and J by 4 bases, with 14 bases between. There are 14 residues in the CDR3. The DNA for the CDR3 is TGTGCTAGTGAGATAGGGGGTGGGAATCAGCCCCAGCATTTT. This translates into CASEIGGGNQPQHF.

The chain joins TRBV7-9 to TRBJ2-5; weak D call: TRBD1 (5 bases). Germline loops: CDR1 SEHNR, CDR2 FQNEAQ (reference sequence). V shed 5 bases and J shed 0 bases, with 16 bases lying between them. The CDR3 is made up of 16 amino acids. The CDR3: CASSGGAELYQETQYF. CDR3 sequence (DNA): TGTGCCAGCAGCGGTGGGGCAGAACTGTACCAAGAGACCCAGTACTTC.

The rearrangement links TRBV19 to TRBJ1-2; D is undetermined. The germline gives CDR1 LNHDA, CDR2 SQIVND (reference sequence). Trimming pared 3 bases from V and 3 bases from J, leaving 8 bases between. The CDR3 totals 13 residues. Written as DNA, the CDR3 is TGTGCCAGTAGTATCTTTGGAGACTATGGCTACACCTTC. Its protein is CASSIFGDYGYTF. Full variable domain (remainder filled in from reference TRBV19 and TRBJ1-2): DGGITQSPKYLFRKEGQNVTLSCEQNLNHDAMYWYRQDPGQGLRLIYYSQIVNDFQKGDIAEGYSVSREKKESFPLTVTSAQKNPTAFYLCASSIFGDYGYTFGSGTRLTVV.

The chain combines TRBV19 with TRBJ2-7; TRBD2 might be the D (6 bases). V was trimmed by 5 bases and J by 3 bases, leaving 8 bases between them. CDR3 size: 12 residues. In germline, CDR1 is LNHDA, CDR2 SQIVND (reference sequence). CDR3 nucleotide sequence: TGTGCCAGTAGTCCGGAGGGCTACGAGCAGTACTTC. Its translation is CASSPEGYEQYF.

The gene calls are TRBV5-5 and TRBJ2-1; 9 bases are shared with TRBD2. From germline, CDR1 is SGHKS and CDR2 YYEKEE (reference sequence). V lost 4 bases and J lost 4; bases outside the gene matches: 6. The CDR3 contains 15 residues. CDR3 sequence reads: CASSPSAGGYNEQFF. In DNA form, the CDR3 reads TGTGCCAGCAGCCCCTCAGCGGGGGGTTACAATGAGCAGTTCTTC. The whole variable domain, remainder taken from reference TRBV5-5 and TRBJ2-1, is DAGVTQSPTHLIKTRGQQVTLRCSPISGHKSVSWYQQVLGQGPQFIFQYYEKEERGRGNFPDRFSARQFPNYSSELNVNALLLGDSALYLCASSPSAGGYNEQFFGPGTRLTVL.

This clone was recorded once. J is TRBJ2-1 and V is TRBV7-9, with 7 bases fitting TRBD2. The trim removed 2 bases at V and 6 bases at J, leaving 7 bases unmatched. The germline V gene encodes CDR1 SEHNR and CDR2 FQNEAQ (reference sequence). The CDR3 is made up of 15 amino acids. CDR3: CASSLLASGPNEQFF. As DNA, the CDR3 is TGTGCCAGCAGCTTATTGGCTAGCGGCCCCAATGAGCAGTTCTTC.

This clone was observed a handful of times. This chain uses TRBV15 with TRBJ2-7; D unclear. Germline V lookup: CDR1 LNHNV, CDR2 YYDKDF (reference sequence). Trimming removed 1 base at V and 2 bases at J, with 6 bases between. The CDR3 loop spans 13 amino acids. The CDR3 protein is CATSRVDAYEQYF. CDR3 nucleotides: TGTGCCACCAGCAGAGTTGACGCCTACGAGCAGTACTTC.

This clone has just one count. The rearrangement uses TRBV6-6 and TRBJ2-3, with a possible D match to TRBD2 (5 bases). The CDR3 length is 12 residues. CDR1 MNHNY and CDR2 SVGAGI come from the germline V gene (reference sequence). Trimming left V 6 bases short and J 8 bases short, with 12 bases between. CDR3 protein: CASSLEGATQYF. DNA for the CDR3: TGTGCCAGCAGCCTTGAGGGTGCTACGCAGTATTTT.

This rearrangement joins TRBV6-5 to TRBJ1-4; D is ambiguous. Germline loops: CDR1 MNHEY, CDR2 SVGAGI. Trimming removed 5 bases from V and 8 bases from J, with 6 bases in between. CDR3 length equals 11 residues. CDR3 in DNA: TGTGCCAGCAGTCTCGCCGAAAAACTGTTTTTT. This sequence encodes CASSLAEKLFF.

This chain joins TRBV6-6 and TRBJ1-2; possible D gene TRBD1, 6 bases. Germline V gene lookup returns CDR1 MNHNY and CDR2 SVGAGI (reference sequence). V gave up 5 bases and J gave up 8 bases, with 21 bases separating them. The CDR3 is 15 residues long. The DNA for the CDR3 is TGTGCCAGCAGTACTACGCCGGGACAAGCCGAGGGCTACACCTTC. It is translated as CASSTTPGQAEGYTF.

This clone was observed a handful of times. The chain recombines TRBV25-1 with TRBJ1-2, with D tentatively TRBD1 (5 bases). The CDR3 contains 12 residues. Trimming stripped 7 bases from V and 7 bases from J, with 13 bases between. The germline gives CDR1 MGHDK, CDR2 SYGVNS. As DNA, the CDR3 is TGTGCCAGCACGGCCGGGGCCTCTGGCTACACCTTC. Protein: CASTAGASGYTF.

Points on this clone: Relative to the germline gene, one junction end is altered; a read error may explain this. This chain links TRBV13 with TRBJ2-7; D is undetermined. Looked up from germline, CDR1 is PRHDT and CDR2 is FYEKMQ (reference sequence). This CDR3 spans 15 amino acids. CDR3 bases: TGCGCCAGCAGCCCTACAGCGAAGTCCCCCTACGAGCAGTACTTC. Translated, it gives CASSPTAKSPYEQYF.

The chain recombines TRBV7-2 with TRBJ2-7; TRBD1 might be the D (6 bases). The CDR3 consists of 11 residues. V was trimmed by 6 bases and J by 4 bases, leaving 7 bases between them. CDR1 and CDR2 (germline): SGHTA, FQGNSA. The DNA of the CDR3 is TGTGCCAGCAGGACAGGATACGAGCAGTACTTC. Its protein product is CASRTGYEQYF.

The J gene is TRBJ2-5, the V gene TRBV5-6; 8 bases are shared with TRBD1. Per the germline V gene, CDR1 is SGHDT and CDR2 is YYEEEE. This CDR3 contains 15 residues. Trimming cost V 4 bases and J 2 bases; bases outside gene matches: 7. In DNA form, the CDR3 reads TGTGCCAGCAGCCCGGACAGGGCGTTACAAGAGACCCAGTACTTC. This encodes CASSPDRALQETQYF.

The chain carries TRBV5-1 and TRBJ2-2; D possibly uses TRBD1 or TRBD2 (5 bases each). Trimming stripped 7 bases from V and 5 bases from J, with 18 bases between. Germline CDR1 reads SGHRS; CDR2 reads YFSETQ. The CDR3 runs 15 residues. CDR3 sequence (DNA): TGCGCCAGCGGAACTCGGGACCTCAGGACCGGGGAGCTGTTTTTT. Its translation is CASGTRDLRTGELFF.